This paragraph covers one T cell receptor (beta chain) sequence. Antigen unknown. This CDR3 is built from 13 residues. Germline V gene data show CDR1 as SGHVS and CDR2 as FNYEAQ. Trimming removed 5 bases from V and 7 bases from J; junction bases left unmatched: 7. This sample is drawn from a study of cytomegalovirus exposure and HLA in healthy donors. Separate from the approximately 720-subject first cohort, the roughly 120-subject validation cohort was the one that the donors belonged to. Notes on the study in general: Overall, approximately 150 TCR beta chains were annotated as cytomegalovirus-associated.

Clones were read by immunoSEQ multiplex PCR, and TCRdb kept only the in-frame ones, dropping some. Of 190,000 or so clones in the sample, 80% to 85% are singletons; the top ten hold under 3.5%. Sample: PBMCs. J is TRBJ2-7 and V is TRBV7-6; 8 nucleotides align to TRBD1. The receptor was derived from a woman aged 18-29 years in good health and CMV-seropositive. The CDR3 reads CASSLGQEREQYF. The CDR3 bases are TGTGCCAGCAGCCTGGGACAGGAGAGGGAGCAGTACTTC.